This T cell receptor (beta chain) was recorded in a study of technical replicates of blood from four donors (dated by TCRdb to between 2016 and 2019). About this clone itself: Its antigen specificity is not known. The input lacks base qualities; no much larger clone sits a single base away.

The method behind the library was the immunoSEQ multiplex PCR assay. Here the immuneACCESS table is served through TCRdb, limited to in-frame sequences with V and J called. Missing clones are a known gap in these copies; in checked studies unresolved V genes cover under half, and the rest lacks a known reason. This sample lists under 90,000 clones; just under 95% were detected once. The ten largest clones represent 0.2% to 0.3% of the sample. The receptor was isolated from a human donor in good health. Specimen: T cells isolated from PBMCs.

CDR3 protein: CASSETGTGARNYGYTF. The nucleotide sequence is TGTGCCAGCAGTGAGACCGGGACAGGGGCGCGCAACTATGGCTACACCTTC. In this chain, TRBV6-1 is recombined with TRBJ1-2; 10 nucleotides in the junction match TRBD1. The CDR3, cysteine through phenylalanine, is 17 amino acids long. Only the CDR3 part of the read is kept: 51 bases, read in frame from the first base. The germline V gene provides CDR1 MNHNS and CDR2 SASEGT. V trim: 3 bases; J trim: 2 bases; unmatched bases: 9.